The rows below give T cell receptor beta chains drawn from one sample of a study of CD8+CD57+ T cells in acquired aplastic anemia. A single record per CDR3 protein comes from TCRdb applying MiXCR to the reads. This table holds 400,000 to 600,000 distinct CDR3 sequences, around 32% found once. The sequenced sample consisted of sorted CD4+, CD8+, or CD8+CD57+ T cells (not recorded which) from PBMCs. All receptors derive from a human donor with aplastic anemia. Each CDR3 is given with its conserved first and last residue. D genes are given only for firm matches. Expanded clones are given a class, and other clones once, few, many or no size at all.

TGTGCCAGCAGTTTAAACCCGACAGTGGGGCATGAAAAACTGTTTTTT | CASSLNPTVGHEKLFF | TRBV12-3/TRBV12-4 | NA | NA | TRBJ1-4
TGTGCCAGCTCACCACCCCCAGGGGACCACGAGCAGTACTTC | CASSPPPGDHEQYF | TRBV7-9 | NA | NA | TRBJ2-7
TGTGCCAGCGTACCGGGACTAGCTACAAGGAGCTCCTACGAGCAGTACTTC | CASVPGLATRSSYEQYF | TRBV2 | many | TRBD2 | TRBJ2-7
TGTGCCAGAATAAGGGCATATAGCAATCAGCCCCAGCATTTT | CARIRAYSNQPQHF | TRBV7-9 | few | NA | TRBJ1-5
TGCAGTGCTAGAGAGCTCCCCCAGGGACTCAAAAACATTCAGTACTTC | CSARELPQGLKNIQYF | TRBV20-1 | NA | NA | TRBJ2-4
TGCAGTGCTAGAGATACATGGGGGCAAGGGAGTTATGGCTACACCTTC | CSARDTWGQGSYGYTF | TRBV20-1 | few | NA | TRBJ1-2
TGTGCCTGGAGTGTACATGACGGCGAGCAGTACTTC | CAWSVHDGEQYF | TRBV30 | NA | NA | TRBJ2-7
TGCAGCGCAGACAGGGGAGGGACTGAAGCTTTCTTT | CSADRGGTEAFF | TRBV29-1 | many | TRBD1 | TRBJ1-1
TGTGCCAGCAGTATGACATCTAATAATTCACCCCTCCACTTT | CASSMTSNNSPLHF | TRBV6-4 | NA | NA | TRBJ1-6
TGTGCCAGCAGCTTAGGAAGGTTCAGGGGTCCGGGCGAGACCCAGTACTTC | CASSLGRFRGPGETQYF | TRBV7-2 | many | NA | TRBJ2-5
TGTGCCTGGACACAAACTTTTGAGGGCTACACCTTC | CAWTQTFEGYTF | TRBV30 | NA | NA | TRBJ1-2
TGCAGTGGAGGGGGCCACAATGAGCAGTTCTTC | CSGGGHNEQFF | TRBV20-1 | NA | TRBD1 | TRBJ2-1
TGTGCCACCAGTGATCCCTGGACATCTCCGTATGGCTACACCTTC | CATSDPWTSPYGYTF | TRBV24-1 | few | NA | TRBJ1-2
TGCAGTGCTAGGGATGATGGTCGGAATAGCAATCAGCCCCAGCATTTT | CSARDDGRNSNQPQHF | TRBV20-1 | many | NA | TRBJ1-5
TGCGCCAGCAGCTTATCAGCGGGAGGGCCCGGTGAGCAGTTCTTC | CASSLSAGGPGEQFF | TRBV5-1 | once | TRBD2 | TRBJ2-1
TGTGCCAGCAGTCAGGGGGCTACGGATGGCTACACCTTC | CASSQGATDGYTF | TRBV2 | few | TRBD1 | TRBJ1-2
TGTGCCAGCAGCCTAAAAAACTTCGGTACGCAGTATTTT | CASSLKNFGTQYF | TRBV14 | NA | NA | TRBJ2-3
TGCAGTGCCGTATCGGAGGCCTACAATGAGCAGTTCTTC | CSAVSEAYNEQFF | TRBV20-1 | NA | NA | TRBJ2-1
TGTGCCAGCAGCGATCAGGGTAACGAGCAGTACTTC | CASSDQGNEQYF | TRBV12-3/TRBV12-4 | many | NA | TRBJ2-7
TGTGCCAGCAGCTTAGATGTGCGGGCCCAGGAGACCCAGTACTTC | CASSLDVRAQETQYF | TRBV7-9 | few | NA | TRBJ2-5
TGTGCCAGCAGTGAAGGGTTCAATGAGCAGTTCTTC | CASSEGFNEQFF | TRBV2 | many | NA | TRBJ2-1
TGTGCCAGCAGCTTACGGGCTAGCGGGACCCTCACAGATACGCAGTATTTT | CASSLRASGTLTDTQYF | TRBV11-1 | NA | TRBD2 | TRBJ2-3
TGTGCCAGCAGCCGCGGGGGGAGGGAGGAGACCCAGTACTTC | CASSRGGREETQYF | TRBV7-2 | NA | TRBD2 | TRBJ2-5
TGCGCCAGCAGCTTGGCTCCGGCCGCCACAGATACGCAGTATTTT | CASSLAPAATDTQYF | TRBV5-1 | NA | NA | TRBJ2-3
TGTGCCAGCAGTGAAACGGACCAGCTTAGCCTGCCCCAGCATTTT | CASSETDQLSLPQHF | TRBV6-1 | NA | NA | TRBJ1-5
TGTGCCAGCAGCTTGGGCGGGGATCGTACCCAGCCCCAGCATTTT | CASSLGGDRTQPQHF | TRBV5-4 | NA | NA | TRBJ1-5
TGTGCCAGCAGCTTAGGGACAGGGGGGGATGGCTACACCTTC | CASSLGTGGDGYTF | TRBV7-6 | many | TRBD1 | TRBJ1-2